Listed here are 15 T cell receptor beta chains from one sample, sequenced in a study of identical twins. TCRdb re-derived calls from the 5' RACE reads in MiXCR, one entry per CDR3 protein. The sample includes around 370,000 distinct CDR3 sequences, roughly 9% of them seen just once. Source material: naive T cells sorted from blood. The receptors come from a woman in her forties or fifties in good health.

The DNA for the CDR3 is TGCGCCAGCAGCTTGGCCAGACGCACAGATACGCAGTATTTT. It specifies CASSLARRTDTQYF. The J gene is TRBJ2-3, the V gene TRBV5-1; D remains unclear. The V end lost 0 bases, the J end lost 1 base, and 6 bases lay between the germline ends. The CDR3 has 14 amino acids. CDR1 and CDR2 (germline): SGHRS, YFSETQ.

This clonotype occurred a few times. The J gene is TRBJ2-1, the V gene TRBV6-5, with D unresolved. V lost 2 bases and J lost 13, with 15 bases in between. The CDR3 contains 13 residues. Germline CDR1 MNHEY, CDR2 SVGAGI. This chain's CDR3 is CASSYRRANYQFF. DNA of the CDR3: TGTGCCAGCAGTTACCGACGGGCGAATTACCAGTTCTTC.

The chain combines TRBV19 with TRBJ1-5; TRBD1 aligns across 10 bases. Trimming at V came to 5 bases and at J to 3 bases, leaving 10 bases not matched to a gene. The CDR3 runs to 17 residues. Germline V gives CDR1 LNHDA, CDR2 SQIVND (reference sequence). The CDR3 bases are TGTGCCAGTAGTTCCCTGGGACAGGGGATAATCAATCAGCCCCAGCATTTT. It encodes CASSSLGQGIINQPQHF.

This chain links TRBV12-3 or TRBV12-4 with TRBJ1-1; a possible D gene is TRBD1 (5 bases). Trimming cost V 3 bases and J 7 bases, with 12 bases left between them. CDR3 length equals 13 residues. The DNA for the CDR3 is TGTGCCAGCAGTTTGAGGGGTGAAGGTGAAGCTTTCTTT. Translation: CASSLRGEGEAFF.

The gene calls are TRBV6-2 or TRBV6-3 and TRBJ1-1; maybe TRBD1 (5 bases). Germline V gene lookup returns CDR1 MNHEY and CDR2 SVGEGT. V lost 1 base and J lost 3, with 9 bases in between. This CDR3 contains 14 residues. The CDR3 reads CASSYWGGDTEAFF. In nucleotides, the CDR3 is TGTGCCAGCAGTTACTGGGGCGGGGACACTGAAGCTTTCTTT.

This clonotype came up many times. V usage is TRBV3-1 and J usage is TRBJ1-2; 7 bases agree with TRBD1. CDR1 and CDR2 from the germline V gene are LGHDT and YNNKEL (reference sequence). The length of the CDR3 is 15 residues. With V trimmed by 0 bases and J by 6 bases, 7 bases remained unmatched. Here the CDR3 DNA reads TGTGCCAGCAGCCAAGAAGGGGGCCAGTCCCATGGCTACACCTTC. Translating gives CASSQEGGQSHGYTF.

This clonotype has more than one count but fewer than ten. V usage is TRBV27 and J usage is TRBJ2-7; a possible D gene is TRBD2 (6 bases). The CDR3 covers 17 residues. Germline CDR1 is MNHEY and CDR2 is SMNVEV (reference sequence). The V gene lost 0 bases and the J gene lost 1 base, with 16 bases spanning the gap. The CDR3: CASSLSRSSGPSYEQYF. The CDR3 coding sequence is TGTGCCAGCAGTTTATCGAGGTCCAGCGGGCCATCCTACGAGCAGTACTTC.

CDR3 sequence: CSAGLAGGPGWFF. In DNA form, the CDR3 reads TGCAGTGCCGGACTAGCGGGAGGGCCGGGTTGGTTCTTC. The chain combines TRBV20-1 with TRBJ2-1, with TRBD2 matching over 15 bases. Trimming cost V 6 bases and J 15 bases; bases outside gene matches: 9. This CDR3 is 13 amino acids long. Germline assignment: CDR1 DFQATT and CDR2 SNEGSKA (reference sequence).

The chain uses TRBV29-1 and TRBJ2-3, with TRBD2 as a possible D gene (5 bases). This CDR3 spans 16 amino acids. V was trimmed by 4 bases and J by 4 bases, leaving 21 bases between them. CDR1 is SQVTM and CDR2 is ANQGSEA in the germline V gene. The CDR3 region has the DNA TGCAGCGTTGTTACTTTAGCGCACGGTGTCTCAGATACGCAGTATTTT. Encoded protein: CSVVTLAHGVSDTQYF.

Many counts were recorded for this clonotype. The chain carries TRBV7-9 and TRBJ2-2; a weak D match, TRBD2 (5 bases). Germline CDR1 and CDR2: SEHNR and FQNEAQ (reference sequence). Trimming removed 8 bases at V and 7 bases at J, with 5 bases between. There are 10 residues in the CDR3. CDR3 loop: CASAGGELFF. The DNA for the CDR3 is TGTGCCAGCGCGGGCGGGGAGCTGTTTTTT.

There are many counts of this clonotype. The chain links TRBV10-3 to TRBJ2-7, with D possibly matching TRBD2 (6 bases). CDR3 length: 15 residues. Trimming pared 8 bases from V and 6 bases from J, leaving 23 bases between. Germline assignment: CDR1 ENHRY and CDR2 SYGVKD. In nucleotides, the CDR3 is TGTGCCATCCACCCCGGGACTCCGGGGTCTTGCGAGCAGTACGTC. Amino acids: CAIHPGTPGSCEQYV.

The table lists this clonotype with a few counts. This CDR3 is CATGSWESGANVLTF. CDR3 bases: TGTGCCACCGGCTCTTGGGAATCTGGGGCCAACGTCCTGACTTTC. This chain joins TRBV27 and TRBJ2-6, with D uncertain. V lost 10 bases, J lost 1 base, and 14 bases lay in between. CDR1 is MNHEY, CDR2 SMNVEV, per germline (reference sequence). The CDR3 covers 15 residues.

CDR3 region: CASSLGSGRALEQFF. In DNA form, the CDR3 reads TGTGCCAGCAGCTTGGGAAGCGGGAGGGCCCTTGAGCAGTTCTTC. The chain is built from TRBV5-4 and TRBJ2-1, with TRBD2 matching 10 bases. Germline V CDR1 and CDR2: SGHNT, YYREEE (reference sequence). The junction had 6 bases not matched to a gene; V was cut back by 0 bases and J by 9 bases. CDR3 length: 15 amino acids.

This clonotype was detected only a few times. The V call is TRBV5-6, the J call TRBJ2-2; D remains unclear. The ends were cut back, 0 bases at V and 2 bases at J, with 11 bases in the middle. In germline, CDR1 is SGHDT, CDR2 YYEEEE. This CDR3 is built from 16 residues. Written as DNA, the CDR3 is TGTGCCAGCAGCTTGGCCGAGACAACAAACACCGGGGAGCTGTTTTTT. It yields the protein CASSLAETTNTGELFF.

The chain is built from TRBV24-1 and TRBJ2-5, with 7 bases matching TRBD1. The CDR3 extends over 14 amino acids. The V segment lost 4 bases and the J segment 6 bases; nucleotides outside the gene matches: 7. The germline CDR1 and CDR2 sequences are KGHDR and SFDVKD. The CDR3 nucleotides read TGTGCCACCAGTGACACCGGGACAGAACAGACCCAGTACTTC. It yields the protein CATSDTGTEQTQYF.